Each of the 9 T cell receptor beta chains below was sequenced from the same sample in a study of cytomegalovirus exposure and HLA in healthy donors. Both 60 Vbeta primers and 13 Jbeta primers went into the PCR. Assay: immunoSEQ multiplex PCR; the TCRdb copy retains only in-frame clones and omits some. The profile shows 200,000 to 250,000 clones, roughly 80% of them singletons. The sequenced sample consisted of PBMCs. These receptors were collected from a woman aged 40 to 50 in good health and CMV-seropositive.

This clone was seen only once. The genes are TRBV4-1 and TRBJ2-7; D possibly corresponds to TRBD1 (5 bases). This CDR3 region has 16 residues. Germline values: CDR1 MGHRA, CDR2 YSYEKL. Trimming pared 0 bases from V and 3 bases from J, leaving 15 bases between. Written as DNA, the CDR3 is TGCGCCAGCAGCCAAGATTCGCGTCGACAGATCTACGAGCAGTACTTC. Amino acids: CASSQDSRRQIYEQYF.

The chain carries TRBV6-5 and TRBJ2-5, with 7 bases identical to TRBD1. This CDR3 is 13 amino acids long. From germline, CDR1 is MNHEY and CDR2 SVGAGI. With V trimmed by 7 bases and J by 7 bases, 9 bases remained unmatched. The CDR3 sequence: CASNGRPGGTQYF. The CDR3 bases are TGTGCCAGCAATGGACGGCCAGGGGGGACCCAGTACTTC.

This clone has more than one count but fewer than ten. The chain links TRBV6-6 to TRBJ2-2; no firm D call. V dropped 6 bases and J dropped 6 bases, with 8 bases sitting between them. The CDR3 has 12 amino acids. Germline assignment: CDR1 MNHNY and CDR2 SVGAGI (reference sequence). The CDR3 DNA reads as TGTGCCAGCAGACCACGGGCCGGGGAGCTGTTTTTT. Translated, it gives CASRPRAGELFF.

This clone was seen more than once but under ten times. The chain links TRBV4-3 to TRBJ2-1; 11 nucleotides align to TRBD2. The trim removed 4 bases at V and 8 bases at J, leaving 7 bases unmatched. Germline-derived CDR1 and CDR2 are LGHNA and YSLEER. The CDR3 loop spans 15 amino acids. The DNA of the CDR3 is TGCGCCAGCAGCCGAGCACTAGCGGGAGTGTATGAGCAGTTCTTC. Encoded protein: CASSRALAGVYEQFF.

The J gene is TRBJ1-5, the V gene TRBV7-2, with a possible D match to TRBD1 (6 bases). Deletions cut 5 bases from V and 9 bases from J, with 14 bases between. CDR1 is SGHTA and CDR2 is FQGNSA in the germline V gene. The CDR3 is 13 amino acids. CDR3 DNA: TGTGCCAGCAGCCAACTACAGGGCGGGCCCCAGCATTTT. This translates into CASSQLQGGPQHF.

V usage is TRBV6-5 and J usage is TRBJ1-3; no clear D. Germline V CDR1 and CDR2: MNHEY, SVGAGI. The CDR3 length is 15 residues. V lost 2 bases, J lost 6 bases, and 14 bases lay in between. As DNA, the CDR3 is TGTGCCAGCAGTTACAACTCCAGGCTACAAAACACCATATATTTT. Translated, it gives CASSYNSRLQNTIYF.

This sequence joins TRBV28 and TRBJ2-7, with unresolved D. V lost 4 bases, J lost 0 bases, and 7 bases lay in between. This CDR3 region has 13 residues. The germline gives CDR1 MDHEN, CDR2 SYDVKM. The CDR3 is CASSSHNSYEQYF. CDR3 DNA sequence: TGTGCCAGCAGTTCACACAACTCCTACGAGCAGTACTTC.

The chain carries TRBV15 and TRBJ1-5; D is ambiguous. CDR1 and CDR2 (germline): LNHNV, YYDKDF (reference sequence). The V and J ends lost 0 bases and 8 bases respectively, with 11 bases between them. The CDR3 runs to 14 residues. For the CDR3, the DNA is TGTGCCACCAGCAGAGATCCGAGGGATAAGCCCCAGCATTTT. Protein: CATSRDPRDKPQHF.

The V call is TRBV7-9, the J call TRBJ2-2, with D perhaps TRBD2 (5 bases). Germline-derived CDR1 and CDR2 are SEHNR and FQNEAQ (reference sequence). This CDR3 is built from 15 residues. Trimming left V 6 bases short and J 1 base short, with 12 bases between. DNA for the CDR3: TGTGCCAGCAGTTTATGGGCGGGGAACACCGGGGAGCTGTTTTTT. This sequence encodes CASSLWAGNTGELFF.